This T cell receptor beta chain is from a study of regulatory T cells in long-lasting Graves disease. Time point reported: persistent/refractory GD, antithyroid drugs over 5 years with positive TRAb. Making the TCR library involved RNA that had been extracted from PBMCs. This CDR3 spans 14 amino acids. CDR1 is MNHEY, CDR2 SMNVEV, per germline (reference sequence). Trimming cost V 5 bases and J 4 bases; bases outside gene matches: 4. This clonotype was recorded many times. Its matching antigen is unknown. Study-level findings and limits: Among samples with persistent disease, TRBV28, TRBJ1-2 and TRBJ2-5 were favored.

TCR beta libraries were built with iRepertoire HTBI primers and Arm-PCR of CDR3 regions. MiXCR, applied by TCRdb to the multiplex PCR reads, yields one record per CDR3 protein. The sample includes roughly 400,000 distinct CDR3 sequences, 20% to 25% of them seen just once. The source material was peripheral blood mononuclear cells (PBMCs), sampled when the disease was refractory, from a patient treated with antithyroid drugs. The receptor was derived from a female donor with Graves disease. V is TRBV27 and J is TRBJ2-7; 11 bases map to TRBD2. The DNA for the CDR3 is TGTGCCAGCAGTGTGGGGACTAGCGGATACGAGCAGTACTTC. Its translation is CASSVGTSGYEQYF.